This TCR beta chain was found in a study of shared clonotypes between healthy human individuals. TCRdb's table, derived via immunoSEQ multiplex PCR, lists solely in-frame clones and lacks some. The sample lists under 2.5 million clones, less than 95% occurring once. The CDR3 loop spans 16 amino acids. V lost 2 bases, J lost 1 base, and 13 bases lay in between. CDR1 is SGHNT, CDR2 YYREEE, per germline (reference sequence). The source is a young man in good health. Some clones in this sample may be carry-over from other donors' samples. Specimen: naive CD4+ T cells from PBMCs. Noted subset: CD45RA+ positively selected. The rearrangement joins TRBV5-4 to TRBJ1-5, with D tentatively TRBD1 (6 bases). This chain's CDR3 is CASSFGGRGSNQPQHF. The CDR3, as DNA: TGTGCCAGCAGCTTTGGGGGGCGCGGAAGCAATCAGCCCCAGCATTTT.